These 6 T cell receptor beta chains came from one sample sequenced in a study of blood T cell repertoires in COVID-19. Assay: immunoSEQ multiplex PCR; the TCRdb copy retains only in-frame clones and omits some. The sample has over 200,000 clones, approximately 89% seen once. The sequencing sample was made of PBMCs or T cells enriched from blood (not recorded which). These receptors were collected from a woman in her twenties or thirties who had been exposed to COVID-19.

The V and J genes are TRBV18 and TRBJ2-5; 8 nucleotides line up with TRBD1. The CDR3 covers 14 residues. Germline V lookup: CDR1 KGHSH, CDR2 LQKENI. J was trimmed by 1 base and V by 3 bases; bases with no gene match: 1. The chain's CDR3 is CASSPDRGQETQYF. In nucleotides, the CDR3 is TGTGCCAGCTCACCCGACAGGGGCCAAGAGACCCAGTACTTC. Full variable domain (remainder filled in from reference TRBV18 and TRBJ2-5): NAGVMQNPRHLVRRRGQEARLRCSPMKGHSHVYWYRQLPEEGLKFMVYLQKENIIDESGMPKERFSAEFPKEGPSILRIQQVVRGDSAAYFCASSPDRGQETQYFGPGTRLLVL.

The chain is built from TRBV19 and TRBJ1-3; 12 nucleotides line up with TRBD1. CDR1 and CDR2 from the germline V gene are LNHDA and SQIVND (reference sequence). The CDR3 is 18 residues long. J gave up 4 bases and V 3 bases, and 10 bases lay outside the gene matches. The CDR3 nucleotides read TGTGCCAGTAGTATCTTCGTGGGACAGGGGGCGCGGGGAAACACCATATATTTT. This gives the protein CASSIFVGQGARGNTIYF.

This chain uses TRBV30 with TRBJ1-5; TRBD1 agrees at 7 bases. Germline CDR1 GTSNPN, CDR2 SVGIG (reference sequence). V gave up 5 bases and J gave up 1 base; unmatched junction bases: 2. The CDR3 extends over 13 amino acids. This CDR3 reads CAWGTESNQPQHF. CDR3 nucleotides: TGTGCCTGGGGGACAGAGAGCAATCAGCCCCAGCATTTT.

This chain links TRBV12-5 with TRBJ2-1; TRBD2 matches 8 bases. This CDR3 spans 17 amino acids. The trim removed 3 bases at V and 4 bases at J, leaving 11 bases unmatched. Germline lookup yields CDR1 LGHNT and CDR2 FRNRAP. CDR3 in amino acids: CASGLTLSGISYNEQFF. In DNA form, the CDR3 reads TGTGCTAGTGGTTTAACTCTTAGCGGGATCTCGTACAATGAGCAGTTCTTC.

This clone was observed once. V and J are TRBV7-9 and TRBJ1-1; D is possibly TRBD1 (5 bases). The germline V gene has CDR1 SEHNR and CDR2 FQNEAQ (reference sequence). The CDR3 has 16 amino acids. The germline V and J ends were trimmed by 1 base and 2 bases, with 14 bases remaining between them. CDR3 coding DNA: TGTGCCAGCAGCTTAGGGAGGGGTTCAGGAAACACTGAAGCTTTCTTT. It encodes CASSLGRGSGNTEAFF.

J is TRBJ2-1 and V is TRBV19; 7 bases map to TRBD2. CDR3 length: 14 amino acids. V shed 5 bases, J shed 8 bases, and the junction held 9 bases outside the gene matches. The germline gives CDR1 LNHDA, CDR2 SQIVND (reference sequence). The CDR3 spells CASSRAGEEDEQFF. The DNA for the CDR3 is TGTGCCAGTAGTCGGGCGGGAGAGGAGGATGAGCAGTTCTTC.